The source of this TCR beta chain is a study of blood T cell repertoires in COVID-19. Study information: Sample material is recorded as cDNA or gDNA derived from T cells, B-cell-depleted T cells, or PBMCs.

Original handling: Estimation of nucleated cell counts was performed using reference gene primer amplification. Profiling relied on immunoSEQ multiplex PCR, and the TCRdb table lists in-frame clones only, not all of them. V, J and clone size reflect that table, while D and trimming were determined from the DNA. The data contain about 150,000 clones, about 86% of them singletons. The junction had 8 bases not matched to a gene; V was cut back by 2 bases and J by 2 bases. The CDR3 is 17 amino acids. Germline lookup yields CDR1 MDHEN and CDR2 SYDVKM. This TCR was recovered from a man aged 45-65 years with active or convalescent COVID-19. The sequenced material came from peripheral blood. The V call is TRBV28, the J call TRBJ1-2, with TRBD1 matching 10 bases. The DNA for the CDR3 is TGTGCCAGCAGTTTAGGGACAGGGGCTGGAAGAAACTATGGCTACACCTTC. Amino acid sequence: CASSLGTGAGRNYGYTF.